The next 16 T cell receptor beta chains were all read from a single sample in a study of spatial heterogeneity in lung cancer. The time point was: sample taken at primary tumor resection. Whole RNA was taken from tumor, nontumor lung or frozen PBMC; it was then sequenced unsorted. TCRdb processed the 5' RACE reads anew with MiXCR; each CDR3 protein has one entry. Found here are about 85,000 distinct CDR3 sequences, approximately 21% of them singletons; the top ten hold around 6.6%. Sample: PBMCs, taken at surgery. These TCRs come from a male donor with early-stage non-small cell lung cancer.

This clonotype was seen more than once but under ten times. The chain employs TRBV2 and TRBJ1-1, with 8 bases identical to TRBD1. J lost 0 bases, V lost 6 bases, and 0 bases had no gene match. Germline values: CDR1 SNHLY, CDR2 FYNNEI. This CDR3 has 13 residues. CDR3 in DNA: TGTGCCAGCAGGGGACAGGTGAACACTGAAGCTTTCTTT. As protein: CASRGQVNTEAFF.

This clonotype was seen ten or more times. V and J are TRBV7-2 and TRBJ2-3, with 9 bases matching TRBD2. The CDR3 is made up of 15 amino acids. V was pared by 4 bases and J by 2 bases, with 4 bases of the junction left unmatched. The germline CDR1 and CDR2 sequences are SGHTA and FQGNSA. CDR3 residues: CASSSRGGPTDTQYF. In DNA form, the CDR3 reads TGTGCCAGCAGCTCGCGGGGGGGCCCCACAGATACGCAGTATTTT.

This chain joins TRBV6-5 and TRBJ1-1, with D perhaps TRBD1 (5 bases). CDR3 size: 15 residues. V was pared by 2 bases and J by 3 bases, with 13 bases between. Germline CDR1 reads MNHEY; CDR2 reads SVGAGI. CDR3 region: CASSYEGREDTEAFF. CDR3 nucleotide sequence: TGTGCCAGCAGTTACGAGGGCAGGGAGGACACTGAAGCTTTCTTT.

This clonotype appeared many times. The V gene is TRBV3-1, the J gene TRBJ1-1; D unresolved. Germline V gives CDR1 LGHDT, CDR2 YNNKEL (reference sequence). V lost 6 bases, J lost 10 bases, and 15 bases lay in between. The CDR3 totals 12 residues. CDR3 in amino acids: CASRHGEGAAFF. CDR3 coding DNA: TGTGCCAGCAGACACGGGGAGGGAGCAGCTTTCTTT.

This clonotype was observed a few times. This rearrangement joins TRBV29-1 to TRBJ1-2; 9 nucleotides align to TRBD1. V shed 5 bases, J shed 4 bases, and the junction held 5 bases outside the gene matches. The germline V gene has CDR1 SQVTM and CDR2 ANQGSEA. This CDR3 is built from 13 residues. The CDR3 nucleotides read TGCAGCGTTACAGGGGGCGGGATCTATGGCTACACCTTC. The encoded protein is CSVTGGGIYGYTF.

Concerning this clonotype: A much larger clone lies one base from this, so it may be a read error. The chain recombines TRBV28 with TRBJ2-1; the D gene is possibly TRBD2 (5 bases). Trimming shortened V by 6 bases and J by 10 bases, and 13 bases separated the two germline ends. Germline V gene data show CDR1 as MDHEN and CDR2 as SYDVKM. The CDR3 length is 12 residues. CDR3 residues: CASSPRTPEQFF. The DNA for the CDR3 is TGTGCCAGCAGCCCACGGACTCCCGAGCAGTTCTTC.

The rearrangement links TRBV7-2 to TRBJ1-3, with D unresolved. Trimming shortened V by 5 bases and J by 2 bases, and 10 bases separated the two germline ends. Germline loops: CDR1 SGHTA, CDR2 FQGNSA. The CDR3 length is 14 residues. As DNA, the CDR3 is TGTGCCAGCAGCCCCGCGGGTCCTGGAAACACCATATATTTT. This codes for CASSPAGPGNTIYF.

The chain joins TRBV3-1 to TRBJ2-1; no definite D call. The CDR3 covers 13 residues. From germline, CDR1 is LGHDT and CDR2 YNNKEL (reference sequence). Between the trimmed V and J ends, which lost 1 base and 5 bases, there was a span of 6 bases. CDR3: CASSQGQDNEQFF. Written as DNA, the CDR3 is TGTGCCAGCAGCCAAGGGCAGGACAATGAGCAGTTCTTC.

The table lists this clonotype with many counts. J is TRBJ2-2 and V is TRBV20-1, with D perhaps TRBD1 (6 bases). The ends were cut back, 0 bases at V and 1 base at J, with 6 bases in the middle. The CDR3 is 14 residues long. Germline-derived CDR1 and CDR2 are DFQATT and SNEGSKA (reference sequence). CDR3 protein: CSARETGNTGELFF. DNA for the CDR3: TGCAGTGCTAGAGAGACAGGGAACACCGGGGAGCTGTTTTTT.

This clonotype showed up just a few times. The chain employs TRBV7-3 and TRBJ1-1, with a tentative D call TRBD1 (5 bases). Germline CDR1 and CDR2: SGHTA and FQGTGA. V was shortened by 5 bases and J by 8 bases, with 15 bases between the two germline ends. This CDR3 region has 13 residues. CDR3 loop: CASSRDSVVEAFF. In DNA, the CDR3 is TGTGCCAGCAGCCGCGACAGCGTAGTAGAAGCTTTCTTT.

The V and J genes are TRBV2 and TRBJ1-1; D not certain. The CDR3 is made up of 14 amino acids. Germline-derived CDR1 and CDR2 are SNHLY and FYNNEI. V was pared by 8 bases and J by 0 bases, with 13 bases between. CDR3 nucleotides: TGTGCCAGCCTCCCACGGCAGGTGAACACTGAAGCTTTCTTT. This codes for CASLPRQVNTEAFF.

This clonotype appeared many times. V is TRBV2 and J is TRBJ2-6; D possibly corresponds to TRBD1 (5 bases). Deletions cut 2 bases from V and 6 bases from J, with 11 bases between. CDR3 length: 15 residues. Germline V gene lookup returns CDR1 SNHLY and CDR2 FYNNEI. The CDR3 DNA reads TGTGCCAGCAGTGAATTGACAGTTTTGGCCAACGTCCTGACTTTC. Translating gives CASSELTVLANVLTF.

The rearrangement links TRBV9 to TRBJ2-2; 8 positions agree with TRBD1. Germline values: CDR1 SGDLS, CDR2 YYNGEE. There are 14 residues in the CDR3. With V trimmed by 2 bases and J by 6 bases, 3 bases remained unmatched. For the CDR3, the DNA is TGTGCCAGCAGCGTTTTACAGGGGGCCGGGGAGCTGTTTTTT. Its translation is CASSVLQGAGELFF.

The chain joins TRBV28 to TRBJ2-3, with a weak D call TRBD1 (5 bases). CDR3 length equals 14 residues. Per the germline V gene, CDR1 is MDHEN and CDR2 is SYDVKM. V lost 8 bases to trimming and J lost 6 bases, with 18 bases between them. As DNA, the CDR3 is TGTGCCAGCCTGACTGAGTTTGGGGCGGATACGCAGTATTTT. This translates into CASLTEFGADTQYF.

Details on this clonotype: One end of the junction varies from germline; a read error may be responsible. This chain links TRBV7-7 with TRBJ2-2; D gene uncertain. From germline, CDR1 is SSHAT and CDR2 FNYEAQ (reference sequence). The CDR3 covers 13 residues. CDR3 protein: CASSLKVNGELFF. CDR3 DNA: TGTGCTAGCAGCTTAAAGGTGAACGGGGAGCTGTTTTTT.

This clonotype has ten or more counts. This chain joins TRBV5-1 and TRBJ2-3; D not resolved. This CDR3 comprises 13 residues. Germline-derived CDR1 and CDR2 are SGHRS and YFSETQ. The V end was cut by 0 bases, the J end by 5 bases, with 7 bases between. The CDR3 DNA reads TGCGCCAGCAGCTTGGCCGATGGAGATACGCAGTATTTT. Protein sequence: CASSLADGDTQYF.